This T cell receptor beta chain was captured by sequencing in a study of OX40 agonist ivuxolimab in advanced cancers. Study details: Ivuxolimab, an agonistic anti-OX40 (CD134) antibody, was given to patients. The study's findings and limits: On average, CD8+ T cells showed a greater number of expanded clones than CD4+. Researchers did not establish what antigens the expanded peripheral T cells target.

Losses at the gene ends were 2 bases for V and 6 bases for J; bases not matched to a gene: 12. The CDR3 is made up of 17 amino acids. CDR1 is MGHDK, CDR2 SYGVNS, per germline. On this clone: Its antigen is undetermined.

Generated by immunoSEQ multiplex PCR, the TCRdb table keeps only in-frame clones and is missing some. Of tens of thousands of clones in the sample, 91% are singletons; the top ten hold roughly 0.45%. The sequencing here drew on CD4+ or CD8+ T cells sorted from blood, taken in a trial of the OX40 agonist ivuxolimab. The J gene is TRBJ2-3, the V gene TRBV25-1; 9 nucleotides agree with TRBD2. This receptor was taken from an adult with an advanced solid tumor such as melanoma, head and neck, liver or kidney cancer. The CDR3 DNA sequence: TGTGCCAGCAGTGAAGAGGGAGTAGCGGGGGAGTTTGATACGCAGTATTTT. Residues: CASSEEGVAGEFDTQYF.